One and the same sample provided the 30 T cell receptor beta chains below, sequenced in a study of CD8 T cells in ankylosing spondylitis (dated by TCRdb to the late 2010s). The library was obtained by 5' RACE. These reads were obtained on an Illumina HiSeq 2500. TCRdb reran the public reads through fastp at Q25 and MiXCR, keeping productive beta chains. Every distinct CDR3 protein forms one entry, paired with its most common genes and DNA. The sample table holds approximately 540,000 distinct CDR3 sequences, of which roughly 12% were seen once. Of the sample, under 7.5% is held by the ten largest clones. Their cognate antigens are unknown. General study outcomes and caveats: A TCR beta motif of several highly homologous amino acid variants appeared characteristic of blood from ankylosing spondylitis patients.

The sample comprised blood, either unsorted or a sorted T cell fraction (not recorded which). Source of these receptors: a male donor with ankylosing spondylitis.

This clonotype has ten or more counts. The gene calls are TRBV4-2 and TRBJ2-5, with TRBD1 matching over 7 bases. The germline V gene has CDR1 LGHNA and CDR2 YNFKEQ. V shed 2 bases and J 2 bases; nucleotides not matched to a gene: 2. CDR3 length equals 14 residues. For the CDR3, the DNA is TGTGCCAGCAGCCAACCGGGACAGCAAGAGACCCAGTACTTC. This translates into CASSQPGQQETQYF.

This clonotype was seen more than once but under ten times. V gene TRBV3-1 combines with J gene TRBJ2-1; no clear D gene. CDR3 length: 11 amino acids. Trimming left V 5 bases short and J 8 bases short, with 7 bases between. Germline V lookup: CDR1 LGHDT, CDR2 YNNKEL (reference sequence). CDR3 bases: TGTGCCAGCAGCGAGCGTTATGAGCAGTTCTTC. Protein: CASSERYEQFF.

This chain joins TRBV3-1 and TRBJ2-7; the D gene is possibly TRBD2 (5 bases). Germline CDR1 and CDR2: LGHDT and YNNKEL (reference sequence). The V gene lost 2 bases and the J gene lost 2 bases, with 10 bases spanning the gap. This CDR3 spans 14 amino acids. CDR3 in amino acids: CASSQWTDAYEQYF. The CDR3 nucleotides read TGTGCCAGCAGCCAATGGACTGACGCCTACGAGCAGTACTTC.

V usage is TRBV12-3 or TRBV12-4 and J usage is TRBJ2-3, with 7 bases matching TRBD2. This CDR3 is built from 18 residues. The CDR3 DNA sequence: TGTACCTGCAGTCCCCAAGGCCCCAGCGGGACTGACGAGGGTACGCAGTATTTT. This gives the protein CTCSPQGPSGTDEGTQYF.

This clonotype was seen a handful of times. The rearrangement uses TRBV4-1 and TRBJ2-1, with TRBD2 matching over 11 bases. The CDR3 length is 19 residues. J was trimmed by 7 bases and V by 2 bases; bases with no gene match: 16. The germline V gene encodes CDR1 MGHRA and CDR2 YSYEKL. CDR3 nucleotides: TGCGCCAGCAGCCAACCCAGATTTTTCGGGACTAGCGGCACGAATGAGCAGTTCTTC. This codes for CASSQPRFFGTSGTNEQFF.

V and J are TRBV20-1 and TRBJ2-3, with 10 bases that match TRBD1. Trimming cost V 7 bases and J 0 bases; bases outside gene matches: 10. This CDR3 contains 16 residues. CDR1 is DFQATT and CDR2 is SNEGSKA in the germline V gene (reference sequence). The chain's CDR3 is CSVTTRDRGSTDTQYF. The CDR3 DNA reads TGCAGTGTTACCACCCGGGACAGGGGTAGCACAGATACGCAGTATTTT.

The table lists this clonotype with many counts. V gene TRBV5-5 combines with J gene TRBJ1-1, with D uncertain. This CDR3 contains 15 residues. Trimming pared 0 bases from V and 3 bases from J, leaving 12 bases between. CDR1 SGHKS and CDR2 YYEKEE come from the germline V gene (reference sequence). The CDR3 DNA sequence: TGTGCCAGCAGCTTGGTTATCGGTGGAGACACTGAAGCTTTCTTT. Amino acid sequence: CASSLVIGGDTEAFF.

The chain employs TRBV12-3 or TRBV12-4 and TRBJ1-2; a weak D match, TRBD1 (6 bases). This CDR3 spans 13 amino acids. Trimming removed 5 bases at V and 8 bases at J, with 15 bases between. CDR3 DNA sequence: TGTGCCAGCAGTCTTAGCCCAGGGGACGGCTACACCTTC. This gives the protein CASSLSPGDGYTF.

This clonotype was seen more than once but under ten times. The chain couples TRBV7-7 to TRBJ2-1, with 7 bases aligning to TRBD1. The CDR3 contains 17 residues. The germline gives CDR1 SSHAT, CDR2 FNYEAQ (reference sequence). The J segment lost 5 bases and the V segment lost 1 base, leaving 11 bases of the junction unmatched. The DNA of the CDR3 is TGTGCCAGCAGCTTAGGAGACCTGACAGGGAGACACAATGAGCAGTTCTTC. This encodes CASSLGDLTGRHNEQFF.

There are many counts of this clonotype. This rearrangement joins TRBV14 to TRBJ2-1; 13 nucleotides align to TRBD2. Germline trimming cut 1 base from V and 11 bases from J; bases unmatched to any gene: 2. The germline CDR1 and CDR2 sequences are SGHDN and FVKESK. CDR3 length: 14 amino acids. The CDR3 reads CASSQGTSGSKQFF. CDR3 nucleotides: TGTGCCAGCAGCCAAGGGACTAGCGGGAGTAAGCAGTTCTTC.

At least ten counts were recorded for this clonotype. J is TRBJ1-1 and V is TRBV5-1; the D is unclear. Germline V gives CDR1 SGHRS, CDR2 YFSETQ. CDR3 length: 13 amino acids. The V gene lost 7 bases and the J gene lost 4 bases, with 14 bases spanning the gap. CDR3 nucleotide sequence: TGCGCCAGCCGTCGGGAGTCGGGCACTGAAGCTTTCTTT. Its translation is CASRRESGTEAFF.

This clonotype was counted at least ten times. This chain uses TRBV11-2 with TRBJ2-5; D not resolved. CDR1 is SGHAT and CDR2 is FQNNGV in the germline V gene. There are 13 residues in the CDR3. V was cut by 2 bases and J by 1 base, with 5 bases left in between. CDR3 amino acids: CASSLRLQETQYF. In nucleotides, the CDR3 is TGTGCCAGCAGCTTACGGCTCCAAGAGACCCAGTACTTC.

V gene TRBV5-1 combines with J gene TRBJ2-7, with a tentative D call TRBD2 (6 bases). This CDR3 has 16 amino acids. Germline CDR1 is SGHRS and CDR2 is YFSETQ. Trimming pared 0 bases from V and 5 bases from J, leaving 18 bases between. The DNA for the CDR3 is TGCGCCAGCAGCTTGGATATCACTAGCATCTTCGACGAGCAGTACTTC. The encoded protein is CASSLDITSIFDEQYF. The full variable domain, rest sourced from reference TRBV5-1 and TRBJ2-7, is KAGVTQTPRYLIKTRGQQVTLSCSPISGHRSVSWYQQTPGQGLQFLFEYFSETQRNKGNFPGRFSGRQFSNSRSEMNVSTLELGDSALYLCASSLDITSIFDEQYFGPGTRLTVT.

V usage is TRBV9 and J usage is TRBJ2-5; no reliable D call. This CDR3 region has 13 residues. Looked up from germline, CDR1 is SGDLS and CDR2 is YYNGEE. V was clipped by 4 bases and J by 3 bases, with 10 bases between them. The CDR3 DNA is TGTGCCAGCAGCCCACCGCAAGAAGAGACCCAGTACTTC. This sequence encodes CASSPPQEETQYF. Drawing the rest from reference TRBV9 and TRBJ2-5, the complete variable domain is DSGVTQTPKHLITATGQRVTLRCSPRSGDLSVYWYQQSLDQGLQFLIQYYNGEERAKGNILERFSAQQFPDLHSELNLSSLELGDSALYFCASSPPQEETQYFGPGTRLLVL.

In nucleotides, the CDR3 is TGTGCCAGCAGACAGGACAGTTTTGGGGCCAACGTCCTGACTTTC. Its translation: CASRQDSFGANVLTF. The V call is TRBV12-3 or TRBV12-4, the J call TRBJ2-6; tentatively, D is TRBD1 (6 bases). V lost 6 bases and J 3 bases, leaving 12 bases between the germline ends. The CDR3 loop spans 15 amino acids.

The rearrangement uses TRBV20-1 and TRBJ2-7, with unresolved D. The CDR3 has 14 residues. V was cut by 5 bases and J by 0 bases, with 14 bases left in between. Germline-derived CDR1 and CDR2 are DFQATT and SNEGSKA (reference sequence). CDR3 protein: CSAQRSAFSYEQYF. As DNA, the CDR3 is TGCAGTGCTCAACGGTCAGCGTTCTCCTACGAGCAGTACTTC.

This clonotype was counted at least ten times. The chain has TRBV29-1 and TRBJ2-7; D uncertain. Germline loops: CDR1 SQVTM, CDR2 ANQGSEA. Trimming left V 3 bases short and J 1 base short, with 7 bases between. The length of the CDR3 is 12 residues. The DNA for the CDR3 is TGCAGCGTTGACGTAGGGTCCTACGAGCAGTACTTC. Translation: CSVDVGSYEQYF.

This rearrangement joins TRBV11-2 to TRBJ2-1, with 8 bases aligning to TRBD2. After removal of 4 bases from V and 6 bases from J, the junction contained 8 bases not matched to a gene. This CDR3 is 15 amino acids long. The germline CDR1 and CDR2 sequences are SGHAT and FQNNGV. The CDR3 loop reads CASSSIGTRRNEQFF. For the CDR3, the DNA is TGTGCCAGCAGCTCCATCGGGACTAGGCGCAATGAGCAGTTCTTC.

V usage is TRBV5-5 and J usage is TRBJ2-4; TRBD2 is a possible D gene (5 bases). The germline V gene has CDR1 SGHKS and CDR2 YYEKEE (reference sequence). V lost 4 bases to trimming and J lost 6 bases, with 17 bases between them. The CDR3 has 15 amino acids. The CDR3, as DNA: TGTGCCAGCAGCGGAGGAGGTGGGTCGAGAAACATTCAGTACTTC. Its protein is CASSGGGGSRNIQYF.

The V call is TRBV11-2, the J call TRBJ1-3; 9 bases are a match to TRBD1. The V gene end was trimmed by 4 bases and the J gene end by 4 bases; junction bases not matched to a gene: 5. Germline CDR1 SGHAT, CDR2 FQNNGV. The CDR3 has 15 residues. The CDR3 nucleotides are TGTGCCAGCAGCTGGACAGGGGTATCGGGAAACACCATATATTTT. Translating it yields CASSWTGVSGNTIYF.

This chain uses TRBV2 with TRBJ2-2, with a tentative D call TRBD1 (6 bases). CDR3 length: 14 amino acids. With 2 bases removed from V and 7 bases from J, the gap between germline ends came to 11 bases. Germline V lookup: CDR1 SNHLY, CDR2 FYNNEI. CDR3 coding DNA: TGTGCCAGCAGTGAATCCAGGGGCAGCGGGGAGCTGTTTTTT. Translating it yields CASSESRGSGELFF.

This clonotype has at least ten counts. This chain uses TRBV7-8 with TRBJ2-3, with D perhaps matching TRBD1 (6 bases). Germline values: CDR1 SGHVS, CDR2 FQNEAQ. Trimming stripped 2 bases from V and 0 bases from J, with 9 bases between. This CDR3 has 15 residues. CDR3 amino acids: CASSLKGQSTDTQYF. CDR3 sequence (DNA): TGTGCCAGCAGCTTAAAGGGACAAAGCACAGATACGCAGTATTTT.

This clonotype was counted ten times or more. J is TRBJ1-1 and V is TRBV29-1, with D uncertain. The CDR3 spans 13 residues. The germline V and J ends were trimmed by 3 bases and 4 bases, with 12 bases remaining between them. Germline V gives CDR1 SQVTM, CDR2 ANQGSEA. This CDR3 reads CSVDLGEGTEAFF. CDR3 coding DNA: TGCAGCGTTGACCTCGGAGAGGGCACTGAAGCTTTCTTT.

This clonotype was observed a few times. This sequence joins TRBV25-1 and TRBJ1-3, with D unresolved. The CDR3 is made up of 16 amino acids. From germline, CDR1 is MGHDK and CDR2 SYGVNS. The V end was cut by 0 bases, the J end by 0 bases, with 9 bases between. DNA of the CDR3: TGTGCCAGCAGTGAATACGGGATGAGCTCTGGAAACACCATATATTTT. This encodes CASSEYGMSSGNTIYF.

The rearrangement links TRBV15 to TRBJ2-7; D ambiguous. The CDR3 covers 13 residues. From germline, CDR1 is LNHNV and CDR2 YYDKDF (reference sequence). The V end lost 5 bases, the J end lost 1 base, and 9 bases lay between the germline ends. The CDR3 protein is CATSAGVSYEQYF. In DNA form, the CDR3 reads TGTGCCACCAGCGCAGGAGTATCCTACGAGCAGTACTTC.

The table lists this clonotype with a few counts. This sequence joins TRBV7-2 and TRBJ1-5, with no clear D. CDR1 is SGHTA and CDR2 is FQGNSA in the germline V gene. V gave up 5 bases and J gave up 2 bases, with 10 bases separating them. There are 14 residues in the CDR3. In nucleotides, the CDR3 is TGTGCCAGCAGCCCGGACGCCGGCAATCAGCCCCAGCATTTT. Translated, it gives CASSPDAGNQPQHF. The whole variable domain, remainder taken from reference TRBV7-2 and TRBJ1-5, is GAGVSQSPSNKVTEKGKDVELRCDPISGHTALYWYRQSLGQGLEFLIYFQGNSAPDKSGLPSDRFSAERTGGSVSTLTIQRTQQEDSAVYLCASSPDAGNQPQHFGDGTRLSIL.

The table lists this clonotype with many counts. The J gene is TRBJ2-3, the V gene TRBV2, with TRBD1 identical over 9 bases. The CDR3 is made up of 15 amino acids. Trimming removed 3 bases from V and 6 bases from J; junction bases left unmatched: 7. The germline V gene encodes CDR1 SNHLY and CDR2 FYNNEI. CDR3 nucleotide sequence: TGTGCCAGCAGTGAGTTTTTCGGACAGGGGGATACGCAGTATTTT. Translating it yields CASSEFFGQGDTQYF.

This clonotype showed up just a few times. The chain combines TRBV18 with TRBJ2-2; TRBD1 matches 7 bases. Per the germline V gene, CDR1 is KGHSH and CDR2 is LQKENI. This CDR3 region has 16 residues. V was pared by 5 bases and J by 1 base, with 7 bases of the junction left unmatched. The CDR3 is CASSGAGTVNTGELFF. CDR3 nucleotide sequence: TGTGCCAGCTCAGGGGCCGGGACAGTGAACACCGGGGAGCTGTTTTTT.

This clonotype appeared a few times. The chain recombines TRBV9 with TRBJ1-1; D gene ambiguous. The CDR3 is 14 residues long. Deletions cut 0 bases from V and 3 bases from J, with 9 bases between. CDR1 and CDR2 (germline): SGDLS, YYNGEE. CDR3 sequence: CASSVVIQHTEAFF. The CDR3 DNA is TGTGCCAGCAGCGTAGTGATTCAGCACACTGAAGCTTTCTTT.

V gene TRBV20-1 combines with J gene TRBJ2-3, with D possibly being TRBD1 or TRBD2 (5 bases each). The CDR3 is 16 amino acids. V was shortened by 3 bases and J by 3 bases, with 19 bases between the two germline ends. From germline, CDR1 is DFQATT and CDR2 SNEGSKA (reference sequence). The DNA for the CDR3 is TGCAGTGCTAGTAATTTTGCAGGGACGAAGACAGATACGCAGTATTTT. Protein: CSASNFAGTKTDTQYF.